The clone carrying this TCR beta chain was found once. The target antigen is unknown. The data were obtained in a study of T cell responses to AZD1222 COVID-19 vaccine. The assay was immunoSEQ multiplex PCR, and TCRdb's table has in-frame clones only and misses some. The sample gives roughly 120,000 clones, about 87% of which show up once; about 5% is in the top ten. Whole-study findings and limits: The study sampled repertoires only after the peak T cell response.

Germline assignment: CDR1 SGHRS and CDR2 YFSETQ. The CDR3 length is 14 residues. Trimming removed 3 bases at V and 2 bases at J, with 10 bases between. The receptor comes from an adult in good health. V is TRBV5-1 and J is TRBJ2-3, with unresolved D. The sequences come from peripheral blood, collected on day 0 of AZD1222 vaccination. CDR3 protein: CASSSRRFTDTQYF. The CDR3 nucleotides are TGCGCCAGCAGCTCCCGAAGGTTCACAGATACGCAGTATTTT.